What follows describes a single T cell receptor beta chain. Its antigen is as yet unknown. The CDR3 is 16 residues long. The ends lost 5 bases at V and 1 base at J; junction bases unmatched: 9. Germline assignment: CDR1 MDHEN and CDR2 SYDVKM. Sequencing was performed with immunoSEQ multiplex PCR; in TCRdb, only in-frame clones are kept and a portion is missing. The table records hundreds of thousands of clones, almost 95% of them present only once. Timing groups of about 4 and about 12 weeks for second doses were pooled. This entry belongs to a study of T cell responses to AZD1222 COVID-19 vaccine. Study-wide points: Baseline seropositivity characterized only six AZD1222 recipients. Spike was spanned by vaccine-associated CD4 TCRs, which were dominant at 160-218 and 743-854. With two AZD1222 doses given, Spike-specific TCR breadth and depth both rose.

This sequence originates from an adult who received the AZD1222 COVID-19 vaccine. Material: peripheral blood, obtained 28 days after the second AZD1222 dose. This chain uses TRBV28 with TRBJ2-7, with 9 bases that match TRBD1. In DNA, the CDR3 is TGTGCCAGCAGTGGCCCGAGACAGGGGGGTTCCTACGAGCAGTACTTC. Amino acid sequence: CASSGPRQGGSYEQYF.